The entry below gives a single T cell receptor beta chain sequence along with its context. This specimen comes from a study of spatial heterogeneity in lung cancer. About the study: Across the raw uncorrected reads, a unique TCR and UMI combination was observed, on average, more than ten times.

As for time point: blood at routine non-recurrence follow-up after resection. TCRdb used MiXCR to reprocess the 5' RACE reads, holding one entry per CDR3 protein. The profile shows 110,000 or so distinct CDR3 sequences, under 14% of them singletons. Germline CDR1 is SGHNT and CDR2 is YYREEE (reference sequence). The CDR3 spans 12 residues. The J segment lost 6 bases and the V segment lost 5 bases, leaving 2 bases of the junction unmatched. Source: PBMCs, taken at follow-up. The TCR originated in a female donor with early-stage non-small cell lung cancer. The chain uses TRBV5-4 and TRBJ2-3; 8 bases are shared with TRBD2. CDR3 DNA: TGTGCCAGCAGGAGCGGGAGTGATACGCAGTATTTT. This gives the protein CASRSGSDTQYF.